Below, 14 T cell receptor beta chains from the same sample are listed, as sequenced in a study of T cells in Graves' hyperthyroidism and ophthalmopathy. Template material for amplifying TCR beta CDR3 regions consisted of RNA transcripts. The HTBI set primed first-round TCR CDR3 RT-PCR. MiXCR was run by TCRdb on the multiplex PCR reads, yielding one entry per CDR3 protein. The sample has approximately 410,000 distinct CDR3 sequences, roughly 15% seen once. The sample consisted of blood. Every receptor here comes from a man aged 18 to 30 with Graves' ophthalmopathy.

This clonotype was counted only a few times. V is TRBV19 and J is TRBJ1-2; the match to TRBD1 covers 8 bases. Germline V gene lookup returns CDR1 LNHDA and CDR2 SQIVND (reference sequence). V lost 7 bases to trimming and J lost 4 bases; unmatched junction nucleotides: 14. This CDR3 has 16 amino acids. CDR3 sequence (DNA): TGTGCCAGTATGAGCGGTGGGACAGGCAACTTCTATGGCTACACCTTC. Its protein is CASMSGGTGNFYGYTF.

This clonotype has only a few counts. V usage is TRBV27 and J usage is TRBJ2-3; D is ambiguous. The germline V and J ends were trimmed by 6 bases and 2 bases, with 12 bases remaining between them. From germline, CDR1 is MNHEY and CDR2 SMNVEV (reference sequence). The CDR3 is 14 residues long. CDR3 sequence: CASRRNTHTDTQYF. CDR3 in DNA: TGTGCCAGCAGACGAAACACACACACAGATACGCAGTATTTT.

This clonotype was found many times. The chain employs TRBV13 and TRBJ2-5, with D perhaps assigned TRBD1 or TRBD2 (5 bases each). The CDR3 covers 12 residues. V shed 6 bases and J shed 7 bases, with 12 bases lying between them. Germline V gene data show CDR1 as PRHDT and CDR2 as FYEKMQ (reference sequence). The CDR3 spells CASSRGAGTQYF. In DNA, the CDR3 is TGTGCCAGCAGTAGAGGGGCCGGGACCCAGTACTTC.

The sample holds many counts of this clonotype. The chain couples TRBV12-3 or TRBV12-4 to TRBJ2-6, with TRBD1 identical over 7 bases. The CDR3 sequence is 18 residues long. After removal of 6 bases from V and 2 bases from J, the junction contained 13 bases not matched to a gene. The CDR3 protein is CASRYDRAHSPGANVLTF. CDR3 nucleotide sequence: TGTGCCAGCAGATACGACAGGGCTCATTCCCCTGGGGCCAACGTCCTGACTTTC.

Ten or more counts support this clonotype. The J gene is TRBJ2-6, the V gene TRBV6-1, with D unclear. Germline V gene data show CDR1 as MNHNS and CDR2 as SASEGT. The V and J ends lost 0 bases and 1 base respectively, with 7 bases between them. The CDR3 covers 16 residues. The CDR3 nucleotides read TGTGCCAGCAGTGAAGCGGTGGGATCTGGGGCCAACGTCCTGACTTTC. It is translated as CASSEAVGSGANVLTF.

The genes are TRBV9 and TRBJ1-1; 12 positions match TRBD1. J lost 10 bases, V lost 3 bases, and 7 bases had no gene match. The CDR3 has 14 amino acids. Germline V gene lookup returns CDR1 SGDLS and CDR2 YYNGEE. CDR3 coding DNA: TGTGCCAGCAGCGCAGGGACAGGGGGCTTAGGAGCTTTCTTT. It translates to CASSAGTGGLGAFF. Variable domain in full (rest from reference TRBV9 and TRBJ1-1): DSGVTQTPKHLITATGQRVTLRCSPRSGDLSVYWYQQSLDQGLQFLIQYYNGEERAKGNILERFSAQQFPDLHSELNLSSLELGDSALYFCASSAGTGGLGAFFGQGTRLTVV.

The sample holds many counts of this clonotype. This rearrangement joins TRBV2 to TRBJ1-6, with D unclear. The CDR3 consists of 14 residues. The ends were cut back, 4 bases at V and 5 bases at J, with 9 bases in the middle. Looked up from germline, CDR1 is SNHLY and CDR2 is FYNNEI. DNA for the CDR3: TGTGCCAGCAGTGGACAAACCGATAATTCACCCCTCCACTTT. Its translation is CASSGQTDNSPLHF.

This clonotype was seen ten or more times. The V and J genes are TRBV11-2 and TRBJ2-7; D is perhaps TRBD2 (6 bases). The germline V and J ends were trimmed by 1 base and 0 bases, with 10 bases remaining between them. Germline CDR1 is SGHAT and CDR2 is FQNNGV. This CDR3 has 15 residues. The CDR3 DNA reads TGTGCCAGCAGCTTAGTGGAGGGGACCTCCTACGAGCAGTACTTC. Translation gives CASSLVEGTSYEQYF. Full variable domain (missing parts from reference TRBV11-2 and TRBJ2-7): EAGVAQSPRYKIIEKRQSVAFWCNPISGHATLYWYQQILGQGPKLLIQFQNNGVVDDSQLPKDRFSAERLKGVDSTLKIQPAKLEDSAVYLCASSLVEGTSYEQYFGPGTRLTVT.

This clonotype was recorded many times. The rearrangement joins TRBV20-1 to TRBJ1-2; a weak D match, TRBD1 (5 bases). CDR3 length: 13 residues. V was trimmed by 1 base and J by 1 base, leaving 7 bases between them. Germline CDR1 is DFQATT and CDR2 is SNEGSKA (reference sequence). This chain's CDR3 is CSARGGVNYGYTF. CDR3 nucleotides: TGCAGTGCTAGAGGAGGGGTTAACTATGGCTACACCTTC.

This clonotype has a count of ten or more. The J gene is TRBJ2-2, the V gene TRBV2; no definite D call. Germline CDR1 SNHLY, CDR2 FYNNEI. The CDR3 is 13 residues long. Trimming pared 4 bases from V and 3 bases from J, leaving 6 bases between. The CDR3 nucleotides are TGTGCCAGCAGTGCCCGAGACACCGGGGAGCTGTTTTTT. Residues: CASSARDTGELFF.

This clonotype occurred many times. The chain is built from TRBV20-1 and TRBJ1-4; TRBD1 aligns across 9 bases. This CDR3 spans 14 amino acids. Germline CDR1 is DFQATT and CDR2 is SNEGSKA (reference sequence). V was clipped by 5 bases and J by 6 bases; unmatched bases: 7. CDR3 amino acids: CSASPGQGYEKLFF. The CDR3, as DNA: TGCAGTGCTTCCCCGGGACAGGGTTATGAAAAACTGTTTTTT.

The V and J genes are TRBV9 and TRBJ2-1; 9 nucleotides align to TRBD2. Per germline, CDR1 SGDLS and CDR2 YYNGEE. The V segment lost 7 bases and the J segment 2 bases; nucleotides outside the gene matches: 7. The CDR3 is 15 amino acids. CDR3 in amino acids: CASGVSGSTYNEQFF. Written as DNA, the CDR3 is TGTGCCAGCGGGGTTAGCGGGAGTACCTACAATGAGCAGTTCTTC.

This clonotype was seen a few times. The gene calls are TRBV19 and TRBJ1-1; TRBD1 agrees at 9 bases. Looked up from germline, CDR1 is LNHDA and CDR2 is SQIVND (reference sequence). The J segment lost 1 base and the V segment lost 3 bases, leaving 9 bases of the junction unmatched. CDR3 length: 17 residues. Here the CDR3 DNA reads TGTGCCAGTAGTATCTTTGGGACAGGGCGTGGGAACACTGAAGCTTTCTTT. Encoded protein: CASSIFGTGRGNTEAFF.

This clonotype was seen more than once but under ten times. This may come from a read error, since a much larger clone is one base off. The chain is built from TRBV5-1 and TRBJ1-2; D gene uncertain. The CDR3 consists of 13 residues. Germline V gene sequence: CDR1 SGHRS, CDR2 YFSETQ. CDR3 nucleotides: TGCGCCAGCAGTAACAGTGTTAACTATGGCTACGCCTTC. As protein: CASSNSVNYGYAF.